The clone carrying this T cell receptor beta chain was picked up one time. The entry originates in a study of blood T cell repertoires in COVID-19. Authors' analysis steps: How many nucleated cells were present was estimated from reference gene primer amplification. Data came from immunoSEQ multiplex PCR; TCRdb stores just in-frame clones and leaves some out. That table gives V, J and clone size, and the DNA gave D and trimming. This table has about 180,000 clones, around 83% appearing once. The germline V and J ends were trimmed by 3 bases and 5 bases, with 10 bases remaining between them. The length of the CDR3 is 13 residues.

This chain connects TRBV12-3 or TRBV12-4 to TRBJ1-1; D not resolved. The receptor comes from a woman between 70 and 85 years old with COVID-19, enrolled during active disease. Source material: peripheral blood. The CDR3 loop is CASSFGQLTEAFF. The CDR3 nucleotides are TGTGCCAGCAGTTTTGGTCAGTTAACTGAAGCTTTCTTT.